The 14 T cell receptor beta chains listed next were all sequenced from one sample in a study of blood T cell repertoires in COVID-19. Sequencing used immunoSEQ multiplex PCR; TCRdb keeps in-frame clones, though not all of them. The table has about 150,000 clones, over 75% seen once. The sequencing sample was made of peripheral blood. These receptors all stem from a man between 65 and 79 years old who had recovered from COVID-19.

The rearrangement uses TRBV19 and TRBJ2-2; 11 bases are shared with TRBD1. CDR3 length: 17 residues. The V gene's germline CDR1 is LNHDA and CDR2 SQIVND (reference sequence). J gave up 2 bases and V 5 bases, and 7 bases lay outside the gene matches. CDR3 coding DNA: TGTGCCAGTAGTTTAAGGACAGGGGGCTTTAACACCGGGGAGCTGTTTTTT. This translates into CASSLRTGGFNTGELFF.

The CDR3 DNA is TGTGCCAGCAGTGACATGGGCGGGAGCAATCAGCCCCAGCATTTT. This codes for CASSDMGGSNQPQHF. The V call is TRBV2, the J call TRBJ1-5, with D unclear. The germline V gene has CDR1 SNHLY and CDR2 FYNNEI. V was cut by 3 bases and J by 1 base, with 10 bases left in between. The CDR3 has 15 amino acids.

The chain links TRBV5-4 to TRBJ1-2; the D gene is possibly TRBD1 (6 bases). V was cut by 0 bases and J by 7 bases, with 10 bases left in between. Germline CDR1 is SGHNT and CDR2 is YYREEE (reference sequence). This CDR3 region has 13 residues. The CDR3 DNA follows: TGTGCCAGCAGCTTGGTTTCAGGGGCTGGCTACACCTTC. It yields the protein CASSLVSGAGYTF.

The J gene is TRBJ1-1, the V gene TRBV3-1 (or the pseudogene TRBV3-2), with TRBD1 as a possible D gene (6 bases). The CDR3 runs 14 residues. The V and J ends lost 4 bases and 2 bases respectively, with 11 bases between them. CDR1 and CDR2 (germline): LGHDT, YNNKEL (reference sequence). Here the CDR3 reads CASSLGTPNTEAFF. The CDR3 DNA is TGTGCCAGCAGCCTAGGGACACCCAACACTGAAGCTTTCTTT.

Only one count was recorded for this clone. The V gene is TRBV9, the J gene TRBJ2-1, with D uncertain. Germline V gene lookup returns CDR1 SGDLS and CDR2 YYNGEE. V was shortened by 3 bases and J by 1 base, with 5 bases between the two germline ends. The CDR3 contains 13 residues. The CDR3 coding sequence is TGTGCCAGCAGCGCTACTTCCTACAATGAGCAGTTCTTC. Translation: CASSATSYNEQFF.

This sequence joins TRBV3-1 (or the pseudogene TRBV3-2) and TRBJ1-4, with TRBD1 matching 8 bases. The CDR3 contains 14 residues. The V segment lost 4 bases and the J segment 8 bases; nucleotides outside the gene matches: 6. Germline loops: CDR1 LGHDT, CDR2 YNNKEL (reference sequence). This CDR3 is CASSLQGVFEKLFF. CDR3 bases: TGTGCCAGCAGCCTACAGGGGGTTTTCGAAAAACTGTTTTTT.

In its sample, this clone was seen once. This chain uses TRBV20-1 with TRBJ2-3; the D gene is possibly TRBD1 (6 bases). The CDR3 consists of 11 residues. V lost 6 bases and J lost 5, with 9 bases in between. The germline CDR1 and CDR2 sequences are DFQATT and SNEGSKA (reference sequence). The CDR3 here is CSAIQGDTQYF. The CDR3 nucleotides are TGCAGTGCCATACAGGGAGATACGCAGTATTTT.

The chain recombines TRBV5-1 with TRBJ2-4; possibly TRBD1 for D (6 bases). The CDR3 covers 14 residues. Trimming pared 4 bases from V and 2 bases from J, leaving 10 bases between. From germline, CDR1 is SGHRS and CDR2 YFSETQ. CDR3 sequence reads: CASSPRGTKNIQYF. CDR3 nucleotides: TGCGCCAGCAGCCCCAGGGGAACCAAAAACATTCAGTACTTC.

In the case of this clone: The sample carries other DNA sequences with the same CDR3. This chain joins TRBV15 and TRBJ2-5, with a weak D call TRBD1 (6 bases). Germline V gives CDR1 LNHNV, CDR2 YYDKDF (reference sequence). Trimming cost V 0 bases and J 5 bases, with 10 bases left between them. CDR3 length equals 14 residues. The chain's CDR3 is CATSRDRGSETQYF. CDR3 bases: TGTGCCACCAGCAGAGACAGGGGTTCGGAGACCCAGTACTTC.

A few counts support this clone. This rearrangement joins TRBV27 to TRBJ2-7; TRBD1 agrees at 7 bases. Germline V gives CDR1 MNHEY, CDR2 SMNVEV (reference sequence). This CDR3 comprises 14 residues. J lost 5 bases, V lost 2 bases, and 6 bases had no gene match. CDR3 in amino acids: CASSLQQGSNEQYF. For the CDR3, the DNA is TGTGCCAGCAGTTTACAACAGGGGAGCAACGAGCAGTACTTC.

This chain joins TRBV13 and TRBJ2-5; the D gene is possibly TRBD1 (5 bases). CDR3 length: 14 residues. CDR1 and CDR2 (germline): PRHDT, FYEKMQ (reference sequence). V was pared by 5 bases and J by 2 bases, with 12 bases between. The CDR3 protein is CASSLTVGQETQYF. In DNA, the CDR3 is TGTGCCAGCAGCCTGACAGTGGGACAAGAGACCCAGTACTTC.

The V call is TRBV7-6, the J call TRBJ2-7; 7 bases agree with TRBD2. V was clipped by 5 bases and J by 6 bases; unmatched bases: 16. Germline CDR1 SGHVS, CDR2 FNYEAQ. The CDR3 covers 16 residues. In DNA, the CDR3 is TGTGCCAGCAGCCAGGGATGGAAAAGCGGGATCGGCGAGCAGTACTTC. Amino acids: CASSQGWKSGIGEQYF.

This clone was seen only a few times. The CDR3 here is CASSPKSTGLLLYGYTF. The CDR3 coding sequence is TGTGCCAGCAGCCCCAAGAGTACCGGACTTTTACTCTATGGCTACACCTTC. The chain carries TRBV3-1 (or the pseudogene TRBV3-2) and TRBJ1-2; D remains unclear. Germline values: CDR1 LGHDT, CDR2 YNNKEL (reference sequence). The CDR3 is 17 residues long. V shed 4 bases and J shed 4 bases, with 22 bases lying between them.

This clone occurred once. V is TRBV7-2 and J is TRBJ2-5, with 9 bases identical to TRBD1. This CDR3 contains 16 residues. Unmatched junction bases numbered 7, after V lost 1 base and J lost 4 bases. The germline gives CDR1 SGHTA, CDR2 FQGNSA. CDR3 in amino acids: CASSLGRGTGSETQYF. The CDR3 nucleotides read TGTGCCAGCAGCTTAGGTCGCGGGACAGGGTCAGAGACCCAGTACTTC.